The clone carrying this T cell receptor (beta chain) was counted a single time. The data belong to a study of blood T cell repertoires in COVID-19. Across the study: Whether acute or convalescent, the COVID-19 samples came from the United States, Italy and Spain.

TCRdb keeps only in-frame clones here, not all; method: immunoSEQ multiplex PCR. The sample lists 60,000 to 85,000 clones; roughly three quarters were seen once. The V end lost 4 bases, the J end lost 9 bases, and 10 bases lay between the germline ends. The germline V gene encodes CDR1 MNHEY and CDR2 SVGEGT. This CDR3 region has 13 residues. The J gene is TRBJ1-6, the V gene TRBV6-2 or TRBV6-3; weak D call: TRBD1 (5 bases). The TCR comes from a human donor in a cohort sampled during active COVID-19. The sample was peripheral blood. The CDR3 reads CASSFQGGSPLHF. The DNA for the CDR3 is TGTGCCAGCAGTTTTCAGGGTGGTTCACCCCTCCACTTT.